This T cell receptor (beta chain) emerged from a study of untreated major depressive disorder (dated by TCRdb to 2016 to 2019). For context, the study as a whole: The study was a cross-sectional case-control comparison of T cell phenotype and TCR repertoire between antidepressant-free major depressive disorder patients and individually matched non-depressed controls. Sequencing followed up flow-cytometry Vbeta 5.1, Vbeta 11 and Vbeta 22 usage differences observed in the whole cohort.

The Qiagen DNeasy Blood and Tissue Kit was used to extract total genomic DNA from purified CD4+ T cells. Amplification and sequencing of the TCRbeta CDR3 region, as defined according to IMGT, were carried out with immunoSEQ immunosequencing protocols. Concerning the study's data processing: Preprocessing of raw sequence data for PCR and sequencing error correction was performed by the immunoSEQ service. The sequence data were imported into the immunoSEQ Analyzer and were further analyzed using VDJtools v1.0.7. The paired Wilcoxon signed-rank test was applied to assess differences between patients and controls. TCRdb holds this immuneACCESS table with in-frame rearrangements only. Some clones are missing; in checked studies, unresolved V genes explain under half, and the rest has no known cause. V, J and clone size are taken as reported in that table, and D and trimming were inferred from the DNA itself. Recorded for this sample are about 21,000 clones; about nine tenths of them occurred a single time. The ten largest make up around 0.5% of the sample.

Results the study describes overall, beyond this receptor: In every sequenced subject, the top five TRBV05-01 clones were all identified as private clones. In the sequencing data, TRBV25-01 and TRBV02-01 usage matched the flow-cytometry pattern without reaching statistical significance. Sequencing confirmed higher TRBV05-01 (Vbeta 5.1) usage among CD4+ T cells of depressed patients than controls, with p = 0.040 in a one-tailed test. The sequencing comparisons used one-tailed planned tests on only three preselected Vbeta families. A comparatively small study sample was produced by the strict matching and exclusion criteria, and the generalizability of findings was thereby limited.

Each depressed patient was pairwise matched to a non-depressed control for sex, age, current smoking status and body mass index. European descent was reported for all participants. No current or lifetime mood disorder was present in controls, and Quick Inventory of Depressive Symptoms-Self Report scores of 5 or less were recorded for controls. Major medical conditions, Axis I/II comorbidities, regular medication or illicit drug use, and drinking over 100 g alcohol weekly were applied as exclusion criteria for all participants. Roughly 30 ml of peripheral blood was drawn into EDTA tubes from each participant. Using the BD IMag Human CD4 T Lymphocyte Enrichment Set, CD4+ T cells were purified from thawed PBMCs via magnetic negative selection. A purity of around 96% was typically achieved with the CD4+ enrichment method, as confirmed by flow cytometry. A subgroup of a few case-control pairs, chosen blind to the chemokine receptor expression and flow-cytometric repertoire skewing results, underwent TCRbeta sequencing. All blood samples were collected in the morning at 8:00 a.m., and PBMCs were isolated by Ficoll-Hypaque gradient centrifugation. PBMCs were gradually cooled to -80 degrees C for cryopreservation and then kept in liquid nitrogen until assay.

As regards this clone: No cognate antigen has been identified for it. Base qualities are missing; no much larger clone stands one base away.

CDR1 GTSNPN and CDR2 SVGIG are derived from the germline V gene (reference sequence). V loses 3 bases, J loses 7 bases, and the germline ends lie 15 bases apart. The CDR3, cysteine through phenylalanine, is 14 amino acids long. The entry retains the CDR3 DNA only, 42 bases that are in frame from base 1. The sequenced material came from CD4+ T cells from PBMCs. This chain is built from TRBV30 and TRBJ2-2; TRBD1 is a weak D gene call, 7 bases matching. The receptor comes from a woman between 40 and 50 years old in good health. The DNA is as follows: TGTGCCTGGAGAGTCCAGGGGGGAGACGGGGAGCTGTTTTTT. Its amino acids are CAWRVQGGDGELFF.